This T cell receptor (beta chain) was retrieved from a study of shared clonotypes between healthy human individuals. Regarding the study as a whole: Sharing across several donors was seen in 4.5% to 5.5% of naive CD4 clonotypes.

The study drew all its donors from Caucasian adults living in Nashville, Tennessee. V was clipped by 0 bases and J by 3 bases, with 14 bases between them. The CDR3 spans 16 residues. CDR1 and CDR2 (germline): MGHRA, YSYEKL. Across several immunoSEQ plates, the genomic DNA of each subset was split evenly. In the original analysis: Filtering was not the same, since immunoSEQ gave junction-only sequences without quality scores. TCRdb's table, derived via immunoSEQ multiplex PCR, lists solely in-frame clones and lacks some. Clone size and the V and J calls come from that table; the DNA yielded D and trimming. The data show roughly 1 million clones, with 60% to 80% seen just once and about 1.5% held by the top ten. Remarks on this clone: Its antigen is as yet unknown.

Sequences were obtained from memory CD4+ T cells sorted from blood. Subset meaning: CD45RA-negative fraction. The clonotype originates from a man between 18 and 35 years old in good health. The chain uses TRBV4-1 and TRBJ1-2; no definite D call. The CDR3 DNA reads TGCGCCAGCAGCCAAGAAAATCAGGCGCTTGACTATGGCTACACCTTC. It specifies CASSQENQALDYGYTF.